A selection of T cell receptor beta chains follows, all from one sample in a study of T cells in Graves' hyperthyroidism and ophthalmopathy. TCRdb re-analysed the multiplex PCR reads in MiXCR, keeping a single row per CDR3 protein. The sample contains about 270,000 distinct CDR3 sequences, about 20% of which appear only once. The specimen was blood. The source of these receptors is a man younger than 45 with Graves' ophthalmopathy. The CDR3 runs from the conserved cysteine through the conserved F or W. Fields, in order: V gene, J gene, D gene, clone size, CDR3 length, CDR3 protein, CDR3 DNA. A D gene is named only where the DNA matches it firmly. Clone size appears in some rows only: once, few, many, or a class for an expanded clone.

TRBV6-1	TRBJ2-7	TRBD1	few	15	CASIRAGTASYEQYF	TGTGCCAGCATTCGAGCCGGGACAGCTTCCTACGAGCAGTACTTC
TRBV11-3	TRBJ2-3	TRBD1	NA	15	CASSPRTGAHDTQYF	TGTGCCAGCAGCCCCCGGACAGGGGCACACGATACGCAGTATTTT
TRBV7-6	TRBJ2-1	TRBD1	many	15	CASSGRDRGSVEQFF	TGTGCCAGCAGCGGCCGGGACAGGGGTAGCGTTGAGCAGTTCTTC
TRBV28	TRBJ2-7	NA	many	11	CASTSRYEQYF	TGTGCCAGCACGTCTCGTTACGAGCAGTACTTC
TRBV10-3	TRBJ2-1	NA	NA	13	CAISERTEDEQFF	TGTGCCATCAGTGAAAGGACAGAGGATGAGCAGTTCTTC
TRBV5-5	TRBJ1-4	NA	NA	14	CASSPEGTNEKLFF	TGTGCCAGCAGCCCTGAGGGGACTAATGAAAAACTGTTTTTT
TRBV28	TRBJ2-2	TRBD1	many	17	CASSSQIRDRGTGELFF	TGTGCCAGCAGTTCCCAGATCCGGGACAGGGGGACCGGGGAGCTGTTTTTT
TRBV20-1	TRBJ2-7	TRBD2	few	15	CSASGTSGAPREQYF	TGCAGTGCATCCGGGACTAGCGGAGCCCCTAGAGAGCAGTACTTC
TRBV7-9	TRBJ2-7	NA	few	16	CASSFPRTRGGYEQYF	TGTGCCAGCAGCTTCCCTCGGACAAGGGGAGGTTACGAGCAGTACTTC
TRBV7-6	TRBJ2-3	NA	NA	15	CASSPGLGSTDTQYF	TGTGCCAGCAGCCCGGGACTTGGAAGCACAGATACGCAGTATTTT
TRBV18	TRBJ2-2	NA	few	13	CASSLQGHGELFF	TGTGCCAGCTCACTACAGGGCCACGGGGAGCTGTTTTTT
TRBV15	TRBJ2-7	NA	few	13	CATSTGDSYEQYF	TGTGCCACCAGCACGGGTGACTCCTACGAGCAGTACTTC
TRBV7-9	TRBJ1-1	TRBD1	few	14	CASSETGLYTEAFF	TGTGCCAGCAGCGAGACAGGGCTTTACACTGAAGCTTTCTTT
TRBV20-1	TRBJ2-5	TRBD2	few	18	CSGNTARLSGRGGETQYF	TGCAGTGGGAATACTGCTAGATTGTCCGGGAGGGGTGGAGAGACCCAGTACTTC
TRBV12-3/TRBV12-4	TRBJ1-3	TRBD1	NA	14	CASSYRGMGNTIYF	TGTGCCAGCAGCTACAGGGGGATGGGAAACACCATATATTTT
TRBV5-1	TRBJ2-1	NA	many	15	CASSLGLLQRGEQFF	TGCGCCAGCAGCTTGGGACTTCTTCAAAGGGGTGAGCAGTTCTTC
TRBV28	TRBJ2-1	NA	many	17	CASSPLPGRGTDNEQFF	TGTGCCAGCAGTCCCCTCCCCGGCAGGGGGACTGACAATGAGCAGTTCTTC
TRBV7-3	TRBJ2-5	NA	NA	15	CASSLNPAPEETQYF	TGTGCCAGCAGCTTAAATCCAGCCCCCGAAGAGACCCAGTACTTC
TRBV12-3/TRBV12-4	TRBJ1-1	TRBD1	NA	13	CASSSRGRSEAFF	TGTGCCAGCAGTAGCAGGGGGCGTTCCGAAGCTTTCTTT
TRBV12-3/TRBV12-4	TRBJ2-1	TRBD2	many	17	CASSEGTSGKAGTEQFF	TGTGCCAGCAGTGAAGGGACTAGCGGGAAGGCAGGCACTGAGCAGTTCTTC
TRBV9	TRBJ2-3	NA	few	13	CASSDRLLDTQYF	TGTGCCAGCAGCGACCGACTACTAGATACGCAGTATTTT
TRBV5-1	TRBJ2-7	NA	NA	14	CASSESGRENEQYF	TGCGCCAGCAGTGAATCGGGGAGAGAAAACGAGCAGTACTTC